This passage covers 13 T cell receptor beta chains from one sample sequenced in a study of human T cells and chemical hapten exposure. Time point noted: patch test 2, 6 weeks after DPC sensitization. Treatment reported: therapeutic diphenylcyclopropenone sensitization with weekly scalp DPC. TCRdb used MiXCR to reprocess the RACE reads, holding one entry per CDR3 protein. Found here are approximately 80,000 distinct CDR3 sequences, roughly 10% of them singletons; the top ten hold 2% to 2.5%. Specimen: whole blood, collected in connection with sensitization to the hapten diphenylcyclopropenone (DPC). The receptor source for this set is a woman aged 25 to 45 with alopecia areata. Some clones in this sample may be carry-over from other donors' samples.

Many counts were recorded for this clonotype. The chain employs TRBV11-2 and TRBJ2-7; D call uncertain. The CDR3 runs to 14 residues. The V end lost 5 bases, the J end lost 2 bases, and 13 bases lay between the germline ends. Germline CDR1 SGHAT, CDR2 FQNNGV. CDR3 region: CASSPWRSPYEQYF. Here the CDR3 DNA reads TGTGCCAGCAGCCCCTGGCGGAGCCCCTACGAGCAGTACTTC.

This clonotype was counted many times. The J gene is TRBJ2-1, the V gene TRBV28; 11 bases are a match to TRBD1. This CDR3 spans 16 amino acids. The V gene's germline CDR1 is MDHEN and CDR2 SYDVKM. The V gene end was trimmed by 5 bases and the J gene end by 6 bases; junction bases not matched to a gene: 9. As DNA, the CDR3 is TGTGCCAGCAGTCCGTCCGGACAGGGGGCAGGCAATGAGCAGTTCTTC. Its protein product is CASSPSGQGAGNEQFF.

CDR3 sequence (DNA): TGTGCCATAACGGTCTATGGCTACACCTTC. Its protein is CAITVYGYTF. This rearrangement joins TRBV10-3 to TRBJ1-2; no clear D. V was cut by 9 bases and J by 4 bases, with 6 bases left in between. The CDR3 runs 10 residues. Germline-derived CDR1 and CDR2 are ENHRY and SYGVKD.

This clonotype has ten or more counts. The chain is built from TRBV7-6 and TRBJ2-3, with TRBD2 matching over 14 bases. There are 16 residues in the CDR3. The trim removed 4 bases at V and 4 bases at J, leaving 4 bases unmatched. CDR1 SGHVS and CDR2 FNYEAQ come from the germline V gene. The CDR3 region has the DNA TGTGCCAGCAGCTCGGGGACTAGCGGGGGCCCAGATACGCAGTATTTT. Its translation is CASSSGTSGGPDTQYF.

This clonotype was picked up many times. The chain couples TRBV4-3 to TRBJ1-6; maybe TRBD1 (5 bases). The V end lost 0 bases, the J end lost 7 bases, and 16 bases lay between the germline ends. CDR1 and CDR2 from the germline V gene are LGHNA and YSLEER. The CDR3 covers 17 residues. In nucleotides, the CDR3 is TGCGCCAGCAGCCAAGATCGTCAATTCTGGGGCAATTCACCCCTCCACTTT. As protein: CASSQDRQFWGNSPLHF.

This rearrangement joins TRBV20-1 to TRBJ1-6; TRBD1 matches at 9 bases. The germline gives CDR1 DFQATT, CDR2 SNEGSKA (reference sequence). CDR3 length: 14 residues. Losses at the gene ends were 8 bases for V and 7 bases for J; bases not matched to a gene: 9. CDR3 DNA sequence: TGCAGTACGTTCGGACAGGGGACGAATTCACCCCTCCACTTT. Translated, it gives CSTFGQGTNSPLHF.

This CDR3 reads CASSYGRGYEQYF. The CDR3 DNA reads TGTGCCAGCAGTTACGGGAGAGGGTACGAGCAGTACTTC. V is TRBV6-6 and J is TRBJ2-7, with a weak D call TRBD2 (5 bases). This CDR3 is built from 13 residues. Trimming cost V 2 bases and J 4 bases, with 9 bases left between them. Germline V gene data show CDR1 as MNHNY and CDR2 as SVGAGI (reference sequence).

This clonotype was recorded at least ten times. The V gene is TRBV6-2 or TRBV6-3, the J gene TRBJ2-2; 7 bases match TRBD2. From germline, CDR1 is MNHEY and CDR2 SVGEGT. There are 17 residues in the CDR3. Trimming took 1 base from V and 8 from J; bases not matched to a gene: 13. CDR3 loop: CASSYFRRREQSGELFF. The CDR3 DNA reads TGTGCCAGCAGTTACTTTCGGCGGCGGGAGCAATCTGGGGAGCTGTTTTTT.

To note about this clonotype: The limits of the CDR3 on the DNA are not certain, so only TCRdb's listed CDR3 is given. The CDR3 is CTSSFGPGLNQPQHF. The chain links TRBV7-7 to TRBJ1-5. Per the germline V gene, CDR1 is SSHAT and CDR2 is FNYEAQ (reference sequence). Inclusive of both ends, the CDR3 amounts to 15 amino acids.

This chain uses TRBV7-2 with TRBJ2-3, with TRBD2 matching 8 bases. From germline, CDR1 is SGHTA and CDR2 FQGNSA. This CDR3 is built from 14 residues. V trimming: 1 base; J trimming: 5 bases; junction bases outside the gene matches: 2. The CDR3 nucleotides read TGTGCCAGCAGCTTAGGGCTAGCGGGAGATACGCAGTATTTT. This codes for CASSLGLAGDTQYF.

At least ten counts were recorded for this clonotype. The chain carries TRBV28 and TRBJ2-3; TRBD2 is a possible D gene (6 bases). CDR3 length: 16 residues. V shed 5 bases and J shed 5 bases, with 20 bases lying between them. Germline V gene sequence: CDR1 MDHEN, CDR2 SYDVKM. The CDR3 spells CASSPRLRGRGDTQYF. The CDR3 DNA reads as TGTGCCAGCAGTCCGCGGTTACGGGGGAGAGGAGATACGCAGTATTTT.

J is TRBJ2-7 and V is TRBV27; D is perhaps TRBD2 (7 bases). The length of the CDR3 is 13 residues. Germline V gene lookup returns CDR1 MNHEY and CDR2 SMNVEV (reference sequence). V gave up 3 bases and J gave up 6 bases, with 12 bases separating them. The CDR3 is CASSFGGGGEQYF. In DNA, the CDR3 is TGTGCCAGCAGTTTCGGCGGGGGCGGCGAGCAGTACTTC.

This clonotype occurred many times. The CDR3 spells CASSNAQTDTQYF. CDR3 in DNA: TGTGCCAGCAGTAATGCCCAAACAGATACGCAGTATTTT. V is TRBV7-3 and J is TRBJ2-3; D not resolved. The V gene lost 6 bases and the J gene lost 3 bases, with 10 bases spanning the gap. The CDR3 is 13 amino acids. Germline V gene sequence: CDR1 SGHTA, CDR2 FQGTGA.